The clone carrying this T cell receptor beta chain was detected ten times or more. This record comes from a study of regulatory T cells in long-lasting Graves disease. Germline assignment: CDR1 SNHLY and CDR2 FYNNEI. This CDR3 contains 14 residues. Germline trimming cut 4 bases from V and 3 bases from J; bases unmatched to any gene: 1. Both iRepertoire HTBI primers and Arm-PCR of CDR3 regions were used to build the TCR beta libraries. TCRdb reprocessed the multiplex PCR reads via MiXCR and lists one record per CDR3 protein. Of about 520,000 distinct CDR3 sequences in the sample, 12% were seen once. Regarding time point: newly diagnosed GD, antithyroid drugs for less than 3 months. TCR sequences were obtained from RNA taken from PBMCs. These sequences were also reported in another study, on T cells in Graves' hyperthyroidism and ophthalmopathy.

Material: peripheral blood mononuclear cells (PBMCs), obtained at new diagnosis, from a patient treated with antithyroid drugs. The origin of this receptor is a woman in her twenties or thirties with Graves disease. This chain joins TRBV2 and TRBJ2-2, with 8 nucleotides matching TRBD1. CDR3 amino acids: CASSGTGYTGELFF. CDR3 nucleotide sequence: TGTGCCAGCAGTGGGACAGGGTACACCGGGGAGCTGTTTTTT. Full variable domain (outside the CDR3, taken from reference TRBV2 and TRBJ2-2): EPEVTQTPSHQVTQMGQEVILRCVPISNHLYFYWYRQILGQKVEFLVSFYNNEISEKSEIFDDQFSVERPDGSNFTLKIRSTKLEDSAMYFCASSGTGYTGELFFGEGSRLTVL.